Below are 18 T cell receptor beta chains sequenced from a single sample in a study of PD-1 blockade in classical Hodgkin lymphoma. Sequencing used immunoSEQ multiplex PCR; TCRdb keeps in-frame clones, though not all of them. In the table there are 30,000 to 40,000 clones, around 80% of which are singletons. Every patient relapsed after autologous stem cell transplantation, and brentuximab vedotin exposure varied. Material: peripheral blood mononuclear cells (PBMCs), obtained before the second cycle of nivolumab. Receptor source: a human donor with classical Hodgkin lymphoma.

V gene TRBV6-5 combines with J gene TRBJ2-1, with D perhaps given as TRBD1 or TRBD2 (5 bases each). This CDR3 has 13 amino acids. V lost 2 bases and J 10 bases, leaving 12 bases between the germline ends. In germline, CDR1 is MNHEY, CDR2 SVGAGI. The CDR3, as DNA: TGTGCCAGCAGTTACCTCCTGGGGGAAGAGCAGTTCTTC. It codes for CASSYLLGEEQFF.

This chain connects TRBV6-6 to TRBJ2-7, with D uncertain. The CDR3 spans 13 residues. Germline CDR1 MNHNY, CDR2 SVGAGI (reference sequence). Trimming removed 0 bases from V and 3 bases from J, with 6 bases in between. For the CDR3, the DNA is TGTGCCAGCAGTTACTCGGAGAACTACGAGCAGTACTTC. Protein sequence: CASSYSENYEQYF.

This chain uses TRBV5-6 with TRBJ1-2; D is undetermined. There are 15 residues in the CDR3. CDR1 is SGHDT, CDR2 YYEEEE, per germline. The V and J ends lost 7 bases and 0 bases respectively, with 16 bases between them. CDR3 nucleotide sequence: TGTGCCAGCCTTCGGTTTTCTTTAGCTAACTATGGCTACACCTTC. It specifies CASLRFSLANYGYTF.

The rearrangement joins TRBV19 to TRBJ1-1; maybe TRBD1 (6 bases). Germline CDR1 LNHDA, CDR2 SQIVND (reference sequence). The CDR3 contains 13 residues. V was clipped by 7 bases and J by 1 base, with 10 bases between them. The CDR3 spells CASMSRGNTEAFF. The CDR3 region has the DNA TGTGCCAGTATGAGCAGGGGGAACACTGAAGCTTTCTTT.

This chain links TRBV7-9 with TRBJ1-2, with a weak D call TRBD1 (5 bases). The CDR3 contains 15 residues. From germline, CDR1 is SEHNR and CDR2 FQNEAQ (reference sequence). The V and J ends lost 2 bases and 2 bases respectively, with 12 bases between them. The CDR3 sequence: CASSLTGRANYGYTF. In nucleotides, the CDR3 is TGTGCCAGCAGCTTAACCGGCAGGGCCAACTATGGCTACACCTTC.

The V gene is TRBV13, the J gene TRBJ2-5, with D perhaps being TRBD1 or TRBD2 (5 bases each). The V and J ends lost 5 bases and 2 bases respectively, with 12 bases between them. Germline CDR1 PRHDT, CDR2 FYEKMQ (reference sequence). The CDR3 loop spans 14 amino acids. The CDR3: CASSARDGQETQYF. The CDR3 coding sequence is TGTGCCAGCAGCGCCCGGGACGGTCAAGAGACCCAGTACTTC.

Here the CDR3 reads CASSPPQRGNTGELFF. The CDR3 DNA is TGTGCCAGCTCACCACCTCAACGGGGAAACACCGGGGAGCTGTTTTTT. The V call is TRBV18, the J call TRBJ2-2, with D possibly TRBD2 on 5 matching bases. Germline loops: CDR1 KGHSH, CDR2 LQKENI. The V end was cut by 0 bases, the J end by 2 bases, with 10 bases between. The CDR3 spans 16 residues.

The chain joins TRBV30 to TRBJ2-3; the D gene is possibly TRBD2 (6 bases). CDR3 length: 14 amino acids. CDR1 is GTSNPN, CDR2 SVGIG, per germline (reference sequence). Trimming pared 5 bases from V and 2 bases from J, leaving 14 bases between. The CDR3 DNA is TGTGCCTGGGGCCCGGGACTTTTCACAGATACGCAGTATTTT. It encodes CAWGPGLFTDTQYF.

The J gene is TRBJ2-3, the V gene TRBV5-6; D not resolved. V lost 2 bases to trimming and J lost 1 base, with 11 bases between them. Per the germline V gene, CDR1 is SGHDT and CDR2 is YYEEEE. The CDR3 totals 15 residues. CDR3 region: CASSFSPLRTDTQYF. The CDR3 coding sequence is TGTGCCAGCAGCTTTTCACCCCTCCGCACAGATACGCAGTATTTT.

The chain is built from TRBV7-9 and TRBJ2-3, with 7 bases identical to TRBD1. The CDR3 has 14 residues. Trimming cost V 5 bases and J 5 bases; bases outside gene matches: 7. Germline CDR1 SEHNR, CDR2 FQNEAQ (reference sequence). The CDR3 bases are TGTGCCAGCAGCAACTTCGGGACAGAAGATACGCAGTATTTT. As protein: CASSNFGTEDTQYF.

The V gene is TRBV5-6, the J gene TRBJ2-3; 7 nucleotides agree with TRBD2. This CDR3 is built from 17 residues. Germline lookup yields CDR1 SGHDT and CDR2 YYEEEE. After removal of 4 bases from V and 3 bases from J, the junction contained 14 bases not matched to a gene. The DNA of the CDR3 is TGTGCCAGCAGCCTCGAACCGGGACTATCGGTGACAGATACGCAGTATTTT. Amino acid sequence: CASSLEPGLSVTDTQYF.

In DNA form, the CDR3 reads TGTGCCAGCAGCCTCGGACAGGTCCACGAGCAGTACTTC. Translated: CASSLGQVHEQYF. This chain joins TRBV6-6 and TRBJ2-7, with 7 bases that match TRBD1. Trimming cost V 6 bases and J 5 bases; bases outside gene matches: 7. This CDR3 is 13 amino acids long. CDR1 MNHNY and CDR2 SVGAGI come from the germline V gene (reference sequence).

The rearrangement links TRBV18 to TRBJ1-5; 8 bases line up with TRBD1. Germline V lookup: CDR1 KGHSH, CDR2 LQKENI. This CDR3 is 14 amino acids long. With 8 bases clipped from V and 2 bases from J, the junction kept 5 bases outside the gene matches. The CDR3 DNA sequence: TGTGCCAGCACAGGGGGGACGGGCAATCAGCCCCAGCATTTT. This translates into CASTGGTGNQPQHF.

This clone was recorded a few times. V gene TRBV9 combines with J gene TRBJ2-1, with a weak D call TRBD2 (6 bases). The CDR3 is made up of 15 amino acids. Trimming removed 0 bases at V and 2 bases at J, with 9 bases between. CDR1 and CDR2 from the germline V gene are SGDLS and YYNGEE. CDR3 nucleotides: TGTGCCAGCAGCGTAGCCGGGACTGCCTACAATGAGCAGTTCTTC. Its translation is CASSVAGTAYNEQFF.

V usage is TRBV19 and J usage is TRBJ2-3, with 11 bases aligning to TRBD2. The V gene end was trimmed by 3 bases and the J gene end by 4 bases; junction bases not matched to a gene: 6. The CDR3 spans 16 residues. Germline assignment: CDR1 LNHDA and CDR2 SQIVND (reference sequence). CDR3 in amino acids: CASSILGGLAADTQYF. CDR3 DNA: TGTGCCAGTAGTATTCTAGGGGGACTAGCGGCAGATACGCAGTATTTT.

The rearrangement links TRBV6-5 to TRBJ2-7; possibly TRBD1 or TRBD2 for D (5 bases each). Germline V gene data show CDR1 as MNHEY and CDR2 as SVGAGI. V lost 5 bases and J 2 bases, leaving 10 bases between the germline ends. The CDR3 sequence is 13 residues long. In nucleotides, the CDR3 is TGTGCCAGCAGTAGGGACCCCACCTACGAGCAGTACTTC. It specifies CASSRDPTYEQYF.

The V gene is TRBV7-8, the J gene TRBJ1-6; TRBD1 matches at 8 bases. CDR3 size: 14 residues. Germline V gene lookup returns CDR1 SGHVS and CDR2 FQNEAQ. Trimming at V came to 5 bases and at J to 8 bases, leaving 5 bases not matched to a gene. The CDR3 DNA reads TGTGCCAGCAGCCGCAGGGGGCCGGATTCACCCCTCCACTTT. Amino acid sequence: CASSRRGPDSPLHF.

This clone was observed a few times. The V call is TRBV19, the J call TRBJ2-7; TRBD2 might be the D (6 bases). CDR1 is LNHDA, CDR2 SQIVND, per germline (reference sequence). V was clipped by 3 bases and J by 6 bases, with 12 bases between them. This CDR3 comprises 13 residues. CDR3 protein: CASSITSIGEQYF. In nucleotides, the CDR3 is TGTGCCAGTAGTATCACTAGCATAGGCGAGCAGTACTTC.